This T cell receptor beta chain was captured by sequencing in a study of cytomegalovirus exposure and HLA in healthy donors. About the research overall: Unique TCRs from HLA-typed donors, 75 million to 100 million of them, were held in an early data release.

Germline V gene data show CDR1 as MNHEY and CDR2 as SVGAGI. V lost 2 bases, J lost 5 bases, and 9 bases lay in between. The CDR3 spans 13 residues. PCR involved 60 Vbeta and 13 Jbeta primers. Repertoires were generated with immunoSEQ multiplex PCR, while TCRdb's copy carries only in-frame clones and drops some. The sample carries around 150,000 clones, around four fifths recorded once. The receptor was isolated from a man aged 45 to 65 in good health and CMV-seropositive. What was sequenced was PBMCs. The chain employs TRBV6-5 and TRBJ1-1, with a possible D match to TRBD1 (5 bases). The CDR3 DNA follows: TGTGCCAGCAGTTACCCGGAGGGGACTGAAGCTTTCTTT. It encodes CASSYPEGTEAFF.